The 30 T cell receptor beta chains in this list originate from one sample, sequenced in a study of PD-1 blockade in classical Hodgkin lymphoma (dated by TCRdb to the early 2020s). Receptors were amplified or captured by the immunoSEQ multiplex PCR assay. What TCRdb holds here is the immuneACCESS table cut down to in-frame rearrangements. Part of the clones is not present; checked against another copy, under half of the missing clones reflect an unresolved V gene, and the others are unexplained. Present in this sample are 25,000 or so clones, 71% of which were seen just once. Over 15% of the sample goes to the ten largest clones. Explained via the paper, the time point label denotes: cycle 1 day 1 (C1D1), immediately before nivolumab initiation. Relapse after autologous stem cell transplantation had occurred in all trial patients, and cohorts A, B and C were distinguished by prior brentuximab vedotin exposure.

The sequences come from peripheral blood mononuclear cells (PBMCs), collected at baseline. The receptor set was obtained from a human donor with classical Hodgkin lymphoma.

This clone has more than one count but fewer than ten. This chain connects TRBV6-5 to TRBJ2-7; D ambiguous. V was clipped by 4 bases and J by 4 bases, with 11 bases between them. The CDR3 is 13 amino acids. Germline CDR1 reads MNHEY; CDR2 reads SVGAGI. The CDR3 protein is CASSSIEAYEQYV. The CDR3 DNA follows: TGTGCCAGCAGTTCCATTGAAGCTTACGAGCAGTACGTC.

The genes are TRBV6-6 and TRBJ1-1, with unresolved D. The CDR3 has 14 residues. V gave up 6 bases and J gave up 5 bases, with 16 bases separating them. Germline lookup yields CDR1 MNHNY and CDR2 SVGAGI (reference sequence). This chain's CDR3 is CASREHGLGTEAFF. As DNA, the CDR3 is TGTGCCAGCAGGGAACACGGACTAGGGACTGAAGCTTTCTTT.

This clone was detected ten times or more. The gene calls are TRBV25-1 and TRBJ2-7; D is uncertain. The CDR3 length is 15 residues. Germline-derived CDR1 and CDR2 are MGHDK and SYGVNS. Trimming left V 3 bases short and J 1 base short, with 13 bases between. As DNA, the CDR3 is TGTGCCAGCAGTGATGGGGTCCCAGGTTCCTACGAGCAGTACTTC. Translated, it gives CASSDGVPGSYEQYF.

This chain connects TRBV28 to TRBJ1-5; 8 positions match TRBD1. V was clipped by 3 bases and J by 3 bases; unmatched bases: 4. From germline, CDR1 is MDHEN and CDR2 SYDVKM. This CDR3 is built from 15 residues. The DNA for the CDR3 is TGTGCCAGCAGTTTCGGGGACAGGTACAATCAGCCCCAGCATTTT. Protein: CASSFGDRYNQPQHF.

The rearrangement joins TRBV7-8 to TRBJ2-5; 10 nucleotides align to TRBD1. The ends lost 6 bases at V and 1 base at J; junction bases unmatched: 14. The germline CDR1 and CDR2 sequences are SGHVS and FQNEAQ. This CDR3 spans 18 amino acids. CDR3 residues: CASSQTGGSGLLQETQYF. The CDR3 DNA is TGTGCCAGCAGTCAGACAGGGGGCTCTGGGCTGCTCCAAGAGACCCAGTACTTC.

The V call is TRBV27, the J call TRBJ1-1; weak D call: TRBD1 (5 bases). The germline V gene encodes CDR1 MNHEY and CDR2 SMNVEV (reference sequence). Trimming left V 3 bases short and J 4 bases short, with 12 bases between. This CDR3 comprises 14 residues. In nucleotides, the CDR3 is TGTGCCAGCAGTTTCCTTAGGGGACCCACTGAAGCTTTCTTT. Amino acid sequence: CASSFLRGPTEAFF.

The V gene is TRBV10-2, the J gene TRBJ1-5, with a possible D match to TRBD1 (5 bases). Trimming shortened V by 6 bases and J by 4 bases, and 13 bases separated the two germline ends. This CDR3 has 14 amino acids. CDR1 and CDR2 (germline): WSHSY, SAAADI. The CDR3: CASSPGTRNQPQHF. The CDR3 bases are TGCGCCAGCAGCCCCGGGACGCGGAATCAGCCCCAGCATTTT.

In its sample, this clone was seen a few times. The genes are TRBV28 and TRBJ1-1; D not certain. The CDR3 totals 15 residues. CDR1 is MDHEN, CDR2 SYDVKM, per germline. Between the trimmed V and J ends, which lost 1 base and 0 bases, there was a span of 9 bases. The CDR3 loop reads CASSLLGRLNTEAFF. CDR3 bases: TGTGCCAGCAGTTTATTAGGACGGCTGAACACTGAAGCTTTCTTT.

This sequence joins TRBV6-6 and TRBJ1-4; no firm D call. The germline V gene encodes CDR1 MNHNY and CDR2 SVGAGI (reference sequence). The V end was cut by 6 bases, the J end by 5 bases, with 4 bases between. This CDR3 is built from 11 residues. CDR3 sequence reads: CASRSNEKLFF. DNA for the CDR3: TGTGCCAGCAGGTCCAATGAAAAACTGTTTTTT.

The chain links TRBV19 to TRBJ1-1; 7 bases fit TRBD1. The CDR3 consists of 12 residues. CDR1 is LNHDA, CDR2 SQIVND, per germline (reference sequence). With V trimmed by 5 bases and J by 11 bases, 8 bases remained unmatched. CDR3 protein: CASSYVQGMAFF. The DNA for the CDR3 is TGTGCCAGTAGTTATGTACAGGGGATGGCTTTCTTT.

This clone has just a few counts. V gene TRBV6-5 combines with J gene TRBJ2-3; D possibly matches TRBD1 or TRBD2 (6 bases each). Germline CDR1 MNHEY, CDR2 SVGAGI. This CDR3 comprises 12 residues. V was cut by 5 bases and J by 9 bases, with 12 bases left in between. The CDR3 is CASSHGGGTQYF. In DNA form, the CDR3 reads TGTGCCAGCAGTCACGGGGGCGGGACGCAGTATTTT.

The genes are TRBV5-1 and TRBJ1-1, with TRBD1 as a possible D gene (6 bases). CDR1 and CDR2 (germline): SGHRS, YFSETQ. V gave up 0 bases and J gave up 0 bases, with 9 bases separating them. This CDR3 region has 15 residues. CDR3 DNA: TGCGCCAGCAGCTTGGCGGGACACATGAACACTGAAGCTTTCTTT. Encoded protein: CASSLAGHMNTEAFF.

The DNA of the CDR3 is TGCGCCAGCAGGGTACGAGGGTTACCCGGGGAGCTGTTTTTT. It encodes CASRVRGLPGELFF. The rearrangement uses TRBV5-1 and TRBJ2-2, with D tentatively TRBD2 (5 bases). Germline V gene lookup returns CDR1 SGHRS and CDR2 YFSETQ. Trimming removed 5 bases from V and 6 bases from J, with 14 bases in between. This CDR3 contains 14 residues.

The gene calls are TRBV28 and TRBJ1-6; D remains unclear. With 3 bases removed from V and 7 bases from J, the gap between germline ends came to 10 bases. CDR3 size: 14 residues. Germline loops: CDR1 MDHEN, CDR2 SYDVKM. The CDR3: CASSLGIRNSPLHF. The CDR3 bases are TGTGCCAGCAGTTTGGGCATCAGGAATTCACCCCTCCACTTT.

The count of this clone is one. The rearrangement links TRBV7-3 to TRBJ2-5; D is possibly TRBD1 or TRBD2 (5 bases each). The CDR3 runs to 13 residues. V was cut by 5 bases and J by 5 bases, with 12 bases left in between. CDR1 is SGHTA, CDR2 FQGTGA, per germline. CDR3 DNA sequence: TGTGCCAGCAGCCAGGGAGTCGGCGAGACCCAGTACTTC. Translated: CASSQGVGETQYF. Variable domain in full (rest from reference TRBV7-3 and TRBJ2-5): GAGVSQTPSNKVTEKGKYVELRCDPISGHTALYWYRQSLGQGPEFLIYFQGTGAADDSGLPNDRFFAVRPEGSVSTLKIQRTERGDSAVYLCASSQGVGETQYFGPGTRLLVL.

The V call is TRBV2, the J call TRBJ2-6; D not certain. V dropped 9 bases and J dropped 0 bases, with 9 bases sitting between them. In germline, CDR1 is SNHLY, CDR2 FYNNEI. This CDR3 spans 14 amino acids. Here the CDR3 DNA reads TGTGCCAGAGGTGGGGACTCTGGGGCCAACGTCCTGACTTTC. Translation gives CARGGDSGANVLTF.

This clone has only one observation. The chain couples TRBV27 to TRBJ1-5, with unresolved D. The CDR3 sequence is 10 residues long. The ends were cut back, 8 bases at V and 8 bases at J, with 7 bases in the middle. Germline V lookup: CDR1 MNHEY, CDR2 SMNVEV (reference sequence). The DNA of the CDR3 is TGTGCCAGCGAAAGGGAGCCCCAGCATTTT. It encodes CASEREPQHF.

The chain has TRBV19 and TRBJ1-4; D ambiguous. Germline V gene sequence: CDR1 LNHDA, CDR2 SQIVND (reference sequence). V dropped 6 bases and J dropped 5 bases, with 16 bases sitting between them. The CDR3 is 15 amino acids. The CDR3 DNA reads TGTGCCAGTAGCTTTACCCCAGGTTTCAATGAAAAACTGTTTTTT. Translated, it gives CASSFTPGFNEKLFF. The full variable domain, rest sourced from reference TRBV19 and TRBJ1-4, is DGGITQSPKYLFRKEGQNVTLSCEQNLNHDAMYWYRQDPGQGLRLIYYSQIVNDFQKGDIAEGYSVSREKKESFPLTVTSAQKNPTAFYLCASSFTPGFNEKLFFGSGTQLSVL.

The chain combines TRBV28 with TRBJ1-3; no reliable D call. Trimming took off 8 bases at V and 4 bases at J, with 6 bases between the two ends. CDR3 size: 11 residues. The germline CDR1 and CDR2 sequences are MDHEN and SYDVKM. The CDR3 nucleotides are TGTGCCAGCCAACGGGGAAACACCATATATTTT. It yields the protein CASQRGNTIYF.

The CDR3 coding sequence is TGTGCCAGCAGCCCCGCAGAGGGGGCAAGTAATGAAAAACTGTTTTTT. It codes for CASSPAEGASNEKLFF. The gene calls are TRBV28 and TRBJ1-4; TRBD1 matches 7 bases. Germline CDR1 reads MDHEN; CDR2 reads SYDVKM. Germline trimming cut 6 bases from V and 4 bases from J; bases unmatched to any gene: 11. The CDR3 consists of 16 residues. The whole variable domain, filled in from reference TRBV28 and TRBJ1-4, reads DVKVTQSSRYLVKRTGEKVFLECVQDMDHENMFWYRQDPGLGLRLIYFSYDVKMKEKGDIPEGYSVSREKKERFSLILESASTNQTSMYLCASSPAEGASNEKLFFGSGTQLSVL.

By its share, this clone is medium-sized. J is TRBJ1-4 and V is TRBV4-3; D remains unclear. Germline CDR1 LGHNA, CDR2 YSLEER. The CDR3 covers 12 residues. V lost 3 bases, J lost 8 bases, and 7 bases lay in between. The CDR3 spells CASSHLGEKLFF. In nucleotides, the CDR3 is TGCGCCAGCAGCCACCTAGGGGAAAAACTGTTTTTT.

The chain recombines TRBV2 with TRBJ1-2; 11 positions agree with TRBD1. V trimming: 5 bases; J trimming: 5 bases; junction bases outside the gene matches: 4. Per the germline V gene, CDR1 is SNHLY and CDR2 is FYNNEI. The CDR3 covers 14 residues. The CDR3, as DNA: TGTGCCAGCAGTACTGGACAGGGGGCATATGGCTACACCTTC. It is translated as CASSTGQGAYGYTF. Full variable domain (remainder filled in from reference TRBV2 and TRBJ1-2): EPEVTQTPSHQVTQMGQEVILRCVPISNHLYFYWYRQILGQKVEFLVSFYNNEISEKSEIFDDQFSVERPDGSNFTLKIRSTKLEDSAMYFCASSTGQGAYGYTFGSGTRLTVV.

J is TRBJ1-2 and V is TRBV21-1. TRBV21-1 is flagged as a pseudogene. The CDR3 sequence is 15 residues long. The CDR3 DNA reads TGTGCCAGCAGCAAAGGTTTCAGGGACAACTATGGCTACACCTTC. Encoded protein: CASSKGFRDNYGYTF.

The chain carries TRBV19 and TRBJ1-5, with a weak D call TRBD1 (5 bases). Trimming took off 3 bases at V and 2 bases at J, with 11 bases between the two ends. The CDR3 consists of 15 residues. Germline V gene lookup returns CDR1 LNHDA and CDR2 SQIVND (reference sequence). The CDR3 region has the DNA TGTGCCAGTAGTATCTCCAGGGAGGGCAATCAGCCCCAGCATTTT. Its protein product is CASSISREGNQPQHF.

This chain connects TRBV7-6 to TRBJ1-4, with 7 nucleotides matching TRBD1. V lost 0 bases and J lost 7; bases outside the gene matches: 8. Per the germline V gene, CDR1 is SGHVS and CDR2 is FNYEAQ. The CDR3 is 16 residues long. The CDR3 DNA reads as TGTGCCAGCAGCTTAGCTTCGCGACAGGGAACTGAAAAACTGTTTTTT. Protein: CASSLASRQGTEKLFF.

The rearrangement links TRBV6-5 to TRBJ1-2; 9 positions agree with TRBD1. The germline V gene has CDR1 MNHEY and CDR2 SVGAGI. This CDR3 has 15 residues. J lost 6 bases, V lost 6 bases, and 11 bases had no gene match. The CDR3 reads CASSNRGRVSHGYTF. In DNA form, the CDR3 reads TGTGCCAGCAGCAACAGGGGGCGCGTAAGCCATGGCTACACCTTC.

The chain is built from TRBV29-1 and TRBJ2-3; the D is unclear. Germline CDR1 SQVTM, CDR2 ANQGSEA. The CDR3 runs to 14 residues. Trimming cost V 0 bases and J 0 bases, with 7 bases left between them. In DNA, the CDR3 is TGCAGCGTTGAAGATCCTACTAGCACAGATACGCAGTATTTT. It translates to CSVEDPTSTDTQYF.

The CDR3 loop reads CAISELRPLAKNIQYF. The DNA for the CDR3 is TGTGCCATCAGTGAACTTAGACCCTTAGCCAAAAACATTCAGTACTTC. The chain recombines TRBV10-3 with TRBJ2-4, with D hard to call. V lost 3 bases and J 0 bases, leaving 12 bases between the germline ends. Germline V CDR1 and CDR2: ENHRY, SYGVKD. The CDR3 is made up of 16 amino acids.

This clone was counted a few times. The genes are TRBV28 and TRBJ2-5, with a possible D match to TRBD2 (7 bases). Germline assignment: CDR1 MDHEN and CDR2 SYDVKM. V dropped 6 bases and J dropped 9 bases, with 11 bases sitting between them. The CDR3 totals 11 residues. This CDR3 reads CASSRGGAQYF. The CDR3 DNA reads TGTGCCAGCAGCAGGGGAGGGGCCCAGTACTTC. The variable domain in full, with the rest retrieved from reference TRBV28 and TRBJ2-5, is DVKVTQSSRYLVKRTGEKVFLECVQDMDHENMFWYRQDPGLGLRLIYFSYDVKMKEKGDIPEGYSVSREKKERFSLILESASTNQTSMYLCASSRGGAQYFGPGTRLLVL.

This chain uses TRBV19 with TRBJ2-5, with TRBD1 identical over 11 bases. Per germline, CDR1 LNHDA and CDR2 SQIVND (reference sequence). This CDR3 has 16 amino acids. Germline trimming cut 5 bases from V and 5 bases from J; bases unmatched to any gene: 10. Here the CDR3 DNA reads TGTGCCAGTAGTCCCGGACAGGGGGCTTTTTCGGAGACCCAGTACTTC. It codes for CASSPGQGAFSETQYF.